This TCR beta chain was profiled in a study of cytomegalovirus exposure and HLA in healthy donors. Overall study: The 130 or so validation repertoires were reported in a later analysis to have been generated on the same platform as the roughly 630 first-cohort repertoires.

CDR3 length equals 17 residues. Trimming removed 4 bases from V and 0 bases from J; junction bases left unmatched: 10. CDR1 is MNHEY, CDR2 SMNVEV, per germline (reference sequence). Repertoires were generated with immunoSEQ multiplex PCR, while TCRdb's copy carries only in-frame clones and drops some. The data contain 100,000 to 150,000 clones, approximately 94% of them singletons. Input material: PBMCs. V gene TRBV27 combines with J gene TRBJ1-1, with 8 bases identical to TRBD1. The clonotype originates from a woman between 18 and 29 years old in good health and CMV-seronegative. The CDR3: CASSSRQGAMVNTEAFF. The DNA of the CDR3 is TGTGCCAGCAGTTCCCGGCAGGGGGCAATGGTGAACACTGAAGCTTTCTTT.